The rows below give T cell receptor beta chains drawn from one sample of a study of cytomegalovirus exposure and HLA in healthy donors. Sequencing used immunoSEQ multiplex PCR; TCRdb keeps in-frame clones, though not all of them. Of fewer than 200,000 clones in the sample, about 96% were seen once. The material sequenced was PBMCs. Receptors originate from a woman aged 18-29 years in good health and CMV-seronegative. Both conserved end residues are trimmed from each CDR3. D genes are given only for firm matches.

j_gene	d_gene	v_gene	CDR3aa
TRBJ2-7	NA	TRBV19	ASSFESGAAYEQY
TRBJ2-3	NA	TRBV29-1	SSDTDTQY
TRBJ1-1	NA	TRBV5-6	ASSLSYRTDTEAF
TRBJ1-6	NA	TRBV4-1	ASSPVGALYNSPLH
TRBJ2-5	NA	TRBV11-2	ASSSGLFPGETQY
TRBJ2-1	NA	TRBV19	ASSIGESEQF
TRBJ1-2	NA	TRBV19	ASSISQGYGYT
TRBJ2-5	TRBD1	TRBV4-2	ASSQKAGGMETQY
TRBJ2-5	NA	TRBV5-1	ASKGSRTGETQY
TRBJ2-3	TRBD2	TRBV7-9	ASSLPLSPSGGRVDTQY
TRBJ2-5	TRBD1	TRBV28	ASSSGSRTGQETQY
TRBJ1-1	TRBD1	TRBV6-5	ASSYSTGLNTEAF
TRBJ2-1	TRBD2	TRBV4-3	ASSQGRGGSYNEQF
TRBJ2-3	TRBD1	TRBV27	ASRQQGAAADTQY
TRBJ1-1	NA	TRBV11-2	ASSARDLGRTEAF
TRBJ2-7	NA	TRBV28	ASSVTYEQY
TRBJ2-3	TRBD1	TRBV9	ASSADPRGQGSTDTQY
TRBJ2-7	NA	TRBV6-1	ASSEREFYEQY
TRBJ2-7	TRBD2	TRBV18	ASSPTGGEQY
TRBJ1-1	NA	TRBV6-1	ASRNWATEAF
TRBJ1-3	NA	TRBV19	ASRLGKGHSGNTIY
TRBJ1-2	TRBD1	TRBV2	ASNTGGNYGYT
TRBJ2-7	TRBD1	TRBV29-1	SVDTGDPYEQY
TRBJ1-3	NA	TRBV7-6	ASSPHQGSSGNTIY
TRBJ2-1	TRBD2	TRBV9	ASSGRLAGDLNEQF
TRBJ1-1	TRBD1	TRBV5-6	ASSLDGTVLSNTEAF
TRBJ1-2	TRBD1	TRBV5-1	ASSHGTGGNGYT
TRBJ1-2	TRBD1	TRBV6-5	ASSYSMTGSGYT
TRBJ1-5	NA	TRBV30	AWSRSHNQPQH
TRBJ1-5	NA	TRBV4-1	ASSRGVGRDAPQH
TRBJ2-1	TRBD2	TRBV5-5	ASSLLPGGANNEQF
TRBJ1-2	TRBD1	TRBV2	ASSKQTGTNYGYT
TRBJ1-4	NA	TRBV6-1	ASRSGGPNEKLF
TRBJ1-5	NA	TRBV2	ASSEWGRSQNQPQH
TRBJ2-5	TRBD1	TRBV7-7	ASSPSPTGGYPETQY
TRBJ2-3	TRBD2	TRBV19	ASSTGLAGGLVTDTQY
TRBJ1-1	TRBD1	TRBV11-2	ASSLYRGVNTEAF
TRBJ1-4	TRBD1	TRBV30	AWSEDRGYATNEKLF
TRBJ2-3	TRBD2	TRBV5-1	ASSFGLAGAPGY
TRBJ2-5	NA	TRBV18	ASSGDFQETQY
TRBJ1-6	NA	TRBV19	ASSEQSSYNSPLH
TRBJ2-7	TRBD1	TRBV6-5	ASRPDRGIPYEQY